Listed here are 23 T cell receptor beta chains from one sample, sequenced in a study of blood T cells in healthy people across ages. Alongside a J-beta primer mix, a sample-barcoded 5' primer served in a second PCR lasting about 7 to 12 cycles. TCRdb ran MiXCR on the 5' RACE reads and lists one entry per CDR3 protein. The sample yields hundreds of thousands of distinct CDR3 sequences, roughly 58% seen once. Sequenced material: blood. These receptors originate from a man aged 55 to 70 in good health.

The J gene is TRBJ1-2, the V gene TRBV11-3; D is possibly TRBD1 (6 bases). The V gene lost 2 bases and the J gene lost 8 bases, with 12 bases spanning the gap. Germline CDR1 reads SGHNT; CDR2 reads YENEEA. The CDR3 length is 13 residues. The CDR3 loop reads CASSLPAGDGYTF. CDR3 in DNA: TGTGCCAGCAGCTTACCGGCAGGGGACGGCTACACCTTC.

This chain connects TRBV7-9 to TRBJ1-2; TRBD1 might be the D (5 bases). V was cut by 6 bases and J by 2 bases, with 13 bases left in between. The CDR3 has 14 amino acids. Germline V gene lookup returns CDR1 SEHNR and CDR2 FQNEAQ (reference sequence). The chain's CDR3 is CASSPFAGNYGYTF. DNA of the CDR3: TGTGCCAGCAGTCCATTCGCAGGGAACTATGGCTACACCTTC. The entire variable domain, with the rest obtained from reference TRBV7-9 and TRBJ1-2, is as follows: DTGVSQNPRHKITKRGQNVTFRCDPISEHNRLYWYRQTLGQGPEFLTYFQNEAQLEKSRLLSDRFSAERPKGSFSTLEIQRTEQGDSAMYLCASSPFAGNYGYTFGSGTRLTVV.

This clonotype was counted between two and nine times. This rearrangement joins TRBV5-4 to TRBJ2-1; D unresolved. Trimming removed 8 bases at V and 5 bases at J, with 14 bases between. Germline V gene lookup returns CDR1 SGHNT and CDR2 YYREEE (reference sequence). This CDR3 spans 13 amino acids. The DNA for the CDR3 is TGTGCCAGTAAAACAAGCCTGGACAATGAGCAGTTCTTC. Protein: CASKTSLDNEQFF.

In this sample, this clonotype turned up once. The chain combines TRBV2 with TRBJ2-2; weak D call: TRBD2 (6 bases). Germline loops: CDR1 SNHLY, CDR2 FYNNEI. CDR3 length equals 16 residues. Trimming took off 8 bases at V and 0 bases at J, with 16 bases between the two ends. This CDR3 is CASVRGPTTNTGELFF. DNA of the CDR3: TGTGCCAGCGTGCGGGGACCTACAACGAACACCGGGGAGCTGTTTTTT.

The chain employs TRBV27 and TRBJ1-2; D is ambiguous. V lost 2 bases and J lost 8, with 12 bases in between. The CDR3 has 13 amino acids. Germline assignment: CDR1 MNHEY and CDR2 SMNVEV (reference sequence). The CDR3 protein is CASSLGQFSGYTF. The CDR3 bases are TGTGCCAGCAGTTTAGGGCAGTTCAGCGGCTACACCTTC.

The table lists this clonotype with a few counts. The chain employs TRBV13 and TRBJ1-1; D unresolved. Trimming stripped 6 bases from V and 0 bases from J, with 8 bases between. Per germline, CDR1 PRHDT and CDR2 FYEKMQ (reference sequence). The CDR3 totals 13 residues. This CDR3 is CASRRQMNTEAFF. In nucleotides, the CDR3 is TGTGCCAGCAGACGGCAGATGAACACTGAAGCTTTCTTT.

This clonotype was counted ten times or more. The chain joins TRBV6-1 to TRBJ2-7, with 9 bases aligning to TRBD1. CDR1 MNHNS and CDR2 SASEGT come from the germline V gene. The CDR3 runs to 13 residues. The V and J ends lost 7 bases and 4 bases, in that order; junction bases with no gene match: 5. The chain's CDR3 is CASTGTGLYEQYF. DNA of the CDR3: TGTGCCAGCACGGGGACAGGGTTGTACGAGCAGTACTTC.

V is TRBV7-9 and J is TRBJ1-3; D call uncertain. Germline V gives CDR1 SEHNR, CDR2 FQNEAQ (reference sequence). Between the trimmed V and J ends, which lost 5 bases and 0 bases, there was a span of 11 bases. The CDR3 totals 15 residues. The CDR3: CASSPPGFSGNTIYF. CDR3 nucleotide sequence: TGTGCCAGCAGCCCCCCCGGCTTCTCTGGAAACACCATATATTTT.

The CDR3 nucleotides are TGTGCCAGCAGTTTAGGAAACAGGGGGCGGGATGGCTACACCTTC. It translates to CASSLGNRGRDGYTF. This rearrangement joins TRBV28 to TRBJ1-2; 9 nucleotides line up with TRBD1. Germline CDR1 and CDR2: MDHEN and SYDVKM. This CDR3 spans 15 amino acids. After removal of 2 bases from V and 6 bases from J, the junction contained 7 bases not matched to a gene.

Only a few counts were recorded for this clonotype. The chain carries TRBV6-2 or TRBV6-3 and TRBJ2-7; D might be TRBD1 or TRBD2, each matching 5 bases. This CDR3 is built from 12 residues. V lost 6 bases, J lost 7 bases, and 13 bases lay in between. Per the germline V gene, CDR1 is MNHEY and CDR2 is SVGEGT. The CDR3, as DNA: TGTGCCAGCAGCCCGGGACCTCTGGAGCAGTACTTC. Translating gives CASSPGPLEQYF.

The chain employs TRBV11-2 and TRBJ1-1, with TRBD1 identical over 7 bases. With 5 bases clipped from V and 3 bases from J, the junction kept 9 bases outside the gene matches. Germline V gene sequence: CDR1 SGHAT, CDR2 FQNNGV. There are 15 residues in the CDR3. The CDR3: CASSTTGLGYTEAFF. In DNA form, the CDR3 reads TGTGCCAGCAGCACGACAGGGTTAGGGTACACTGAAGCTTTCTTT.

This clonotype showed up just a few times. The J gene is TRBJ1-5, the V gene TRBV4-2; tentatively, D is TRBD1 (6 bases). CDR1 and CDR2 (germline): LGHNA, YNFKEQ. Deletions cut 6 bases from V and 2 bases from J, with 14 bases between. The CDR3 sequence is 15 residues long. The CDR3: CASRGGEGGNQPQHF. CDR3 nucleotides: TGTGCCAGCAGGGGAGGCGAGGGGGGCAATCAGCCCCAGCATTTT.

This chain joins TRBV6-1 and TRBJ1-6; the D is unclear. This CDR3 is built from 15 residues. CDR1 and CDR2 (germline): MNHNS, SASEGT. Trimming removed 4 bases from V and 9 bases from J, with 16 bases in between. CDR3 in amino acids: CASSVGGGNTSPLHF. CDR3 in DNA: TGTGCCAGCAGTGTGGGCGGAGGGAATACTTCACCCCTCCACTTT.

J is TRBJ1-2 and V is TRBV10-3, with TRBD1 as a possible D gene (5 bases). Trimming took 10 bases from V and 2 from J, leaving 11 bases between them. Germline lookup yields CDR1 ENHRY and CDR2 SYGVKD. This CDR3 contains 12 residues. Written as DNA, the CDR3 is TGTGCCAGCGAGGCAGGGAACTATGGCTACACCTTC. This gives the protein CASEAGNYGYTF.

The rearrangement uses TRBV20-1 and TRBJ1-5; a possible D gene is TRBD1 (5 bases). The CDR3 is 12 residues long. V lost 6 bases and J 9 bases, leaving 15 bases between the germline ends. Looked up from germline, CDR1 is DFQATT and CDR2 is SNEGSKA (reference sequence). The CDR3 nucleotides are TGCAGTGCCCAACGAGCGAGGGGGCCCCAGCATTTT. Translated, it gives CSAQRARGPQHF.

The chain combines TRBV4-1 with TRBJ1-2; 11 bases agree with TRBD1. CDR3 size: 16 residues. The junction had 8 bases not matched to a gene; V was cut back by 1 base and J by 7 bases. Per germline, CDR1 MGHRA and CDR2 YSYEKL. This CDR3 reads CASSQARTGGPGGYTF. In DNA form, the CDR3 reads TGCGCCAGCAGCCAAGCCCGGACAGGGGGCCCTGGTGGCTACACCTTC.

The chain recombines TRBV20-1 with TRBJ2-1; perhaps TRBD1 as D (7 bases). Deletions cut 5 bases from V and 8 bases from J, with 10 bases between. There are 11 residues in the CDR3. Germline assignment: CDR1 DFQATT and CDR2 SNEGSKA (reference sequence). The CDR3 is CSALRGDEQFF. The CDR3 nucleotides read TGCAGTGCTCTCAGGGGGGATGAGCAGTTCTTC.

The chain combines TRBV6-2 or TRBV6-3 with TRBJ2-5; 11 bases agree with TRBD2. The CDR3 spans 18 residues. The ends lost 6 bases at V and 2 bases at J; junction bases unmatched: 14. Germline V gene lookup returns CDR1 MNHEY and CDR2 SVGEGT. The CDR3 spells CASSPHNPSGGYQETQYF. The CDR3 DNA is TGTGCCAGCAGCCCCCACAATCCTAGCGGGGGGTATCAAGAGACCCAGTACTTC.

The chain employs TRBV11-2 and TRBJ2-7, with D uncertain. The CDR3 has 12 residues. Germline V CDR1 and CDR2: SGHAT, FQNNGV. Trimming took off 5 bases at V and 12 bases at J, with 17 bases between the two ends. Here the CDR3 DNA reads TGTGCCAGCAGCCGATTAGATCCTCCTCGGTACTTC. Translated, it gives CASSRLDPPRYF.

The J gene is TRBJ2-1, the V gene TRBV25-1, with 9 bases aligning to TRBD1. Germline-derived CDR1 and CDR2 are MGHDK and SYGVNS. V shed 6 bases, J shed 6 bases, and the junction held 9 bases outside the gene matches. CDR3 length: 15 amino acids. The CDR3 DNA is TGTGCCAGCAGCGCGGGGACAGGGAGGATCAATGAGCAGTTCTTC. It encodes CASSAGTGRINEQFF.

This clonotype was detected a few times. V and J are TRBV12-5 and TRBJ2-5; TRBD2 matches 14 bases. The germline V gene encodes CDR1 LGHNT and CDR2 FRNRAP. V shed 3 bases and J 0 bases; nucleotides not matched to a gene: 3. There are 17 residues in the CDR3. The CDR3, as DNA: TGTGCTAGTGGTTTCGGGACTAGCGGGGGTTACCAAGAGACCCAGTACTTC. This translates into CASGFGTSGGYQETQYF.

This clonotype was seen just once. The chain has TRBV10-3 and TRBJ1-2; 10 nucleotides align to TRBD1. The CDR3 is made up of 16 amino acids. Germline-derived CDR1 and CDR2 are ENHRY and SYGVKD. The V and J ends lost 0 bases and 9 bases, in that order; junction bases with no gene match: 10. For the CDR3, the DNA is TGTGCCATCAGTGAGTCCCTATCCGGGACAGGGGAGCGCTACACCTTC. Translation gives CAISESLSGTGERYTF.

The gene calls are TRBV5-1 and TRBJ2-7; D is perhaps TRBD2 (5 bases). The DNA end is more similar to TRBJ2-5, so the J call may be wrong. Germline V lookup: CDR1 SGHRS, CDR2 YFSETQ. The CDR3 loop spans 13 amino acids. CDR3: CASSLGQSGTQYF. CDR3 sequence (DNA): TGCGCCAGCAGCTTGGGGCAGAGCGGGACCCAGTACTTC.